Following are 20 T cell receptor beta chains from one sample sequenced in a study of blood T cells in healthy people across ages. Alongside a J-beta primer mix, a sample-barcoded 5' primer served in a second PCR lasting roughly 7 to 11 cycles. MiXCR was run by TCRdb on the 5' RACE reads, yielding one entry per CDR3 protein. The sample gives about 810,000 distinct CDR3 sequences, 30% to 45% of which show up once; approximately 12% is in the top ten. The sequenced material came from blood. Receptors originate from a man between 18 and 29 years old in good health.

V is TRBV27 and J is TRBJ1-2; the D gene is possibly TRBD1 (5 bases). The CDR3 has 14 amino acids. Trimming shortened V by 4 bases and J by 5 bases, and 14 bases separated the two germline ends. The germline CDR1 and CDR2 sequences are MNHEY and SMNVEV (reference sequence). CDR3 residues: CASSSRGSGYGYTF. DNA for the CDR3: TGTGCCAGCAGTTCTCGGGGGAGTGGATATGGCTACACCTTC.

This clonotype was seen a handful of times. The genes are TRBV9 and TRBJ2-2, with no clear D. The germline gives CDR1 SGDLS, CDR2 YYNGEE. The CDR3 is made up of 16 amino acids. Trimming removed 3 bases from V and 1 base from J, with 13 bases in between. CDR3 coding DNA: TGTGCCAGCAGCGCGCCGCCTACTCTGAACACCGGGGAGCTGTTTTTT. It codes for CASSAPPTLNTGELFF.

V gene TRBV20-1 combines with J gene TRBJ1-5; TRBD1 aligns across 7 bases. The V and J ends lost 6 bases and 5 bases, in that order; junction bases with no gene match: 10. Germline lookup yields CDR1 DFQATT and CDR2 SNEGSKA (reference sequence). The CDR3 consists of 14 residues. The CDR3 DNA follows: TGCAGTGCCGGGGACAGCTTAAGAGATCAGCCCCAGCATTTT. Translating it yields CSAGDSLRDQPQHF.

V gene TRBV5-1 combines with J gene TRBJ2-2; D not certain. The germline gives CDR1 SGHRS, CDR2 YFSETQ. The CDR3 extends over 14 amino acids. Between the trimmed V and J ends, which lost 7 bases and 0 bases, there was a span of 10 bases. CDR3 loop: CASSRASNTGELFF. As DNA, the CDR3 is TGCGCCAGCTCCCGGGCCTCGAACACCGGGGAGCTGTTTTTT.

This clonotype was picked up a small number of times. The chain joins TRBV7-2 to TRBJ2-7; D possibly matches TRBD1 or TRBD2 (5 bases each). Trimming took 0 bases from V and 2 from J, leaving 8 bases between them. The CDR3 sequence is 14 residues long. CDR1 is SGHTA, CDR2 FQGNSA, per germline. As DNA, the CDR3 is TGTGCCAGCAGCTTAGCGCCGGGGCCCTACGAGCAGTACTTC. Protein: CASSLAPGPYEQYF. Together with reference TRBV7-2 and TRBJ2-7, the CDR3 gives the full variable domain: GAGVSQSPSNKVTEKGKDVELRCDPISGHTALYWYRQSLGQGLEFLIYFQGNSAPDKSGLPSDRFSAERTGGSVSTLTIQRTQQEDSAVYLCASSLAPGPYEQYFGPGTRLTVT.

This rearrangement joins TRBV4-2 to TRBJ2-1; 7 nucleotides agree with TRBD2. The J call may be faulty, since TRBJ2-7 better matches the DNA end. Germline V gene lookup returns CDR1 LGHNA and CDR2 YNFKEQ. This CDR3 has 17 residues. CDR3 sequence: CASSPGIAGSSYNEQYF. The CDR3 DNA is TGTGCCAGCAGCCCCGGAATAGCGGGCAGCTCCTACAATGAGCAGTACTTC.

J is TRBJ2-1 and V is TRBV5-1; the D is unclear. The CDR3 has 18 amino acids. CDR1 and CDR2 (germline): SGHRS, YFSETQ. The V end lost 4 bases, the J end lost 4 bases, and 24 bases lay between the germline ends. The CDR3 sequence: CASSRLVPGPPQYNEQFF. The CDR3 nucleotides are TGCGCCAGCAGCCGATTGGTCCCCGGACCACCCCAATACAATGAGCAGTTCTTC.

This clonotype was picked up many times. This chain's CDR3 is CASREVETQYF. The CDR3 nucleotides are TGTGCCAGCAGGGAAGTCGAGACCCAGTACTTC. The V gene is TRBV6-6, the J gene TRBJ2-5; the D is unclear. The CDR3 is 11 amino acids. The ends were cut back, 6 bases at V and 5 bases at J, with 7 bases in the middle. CDR1 and CDR2 (germline): MNHNY, SVGAGI (reference sequence).

This clonotype has at least ten counts. The V and J genes are TRBV15 and TRBJ1-1; the D is unclear. Germline values: CDR1 LNHNV, CDR2 YYDKDF (reference sequence). V dropped 5 bases and J dropped 5 bases, with 6 bases sitting between them. The CDR3 is made up of 11 amino acids. CDR3 bases: TGTGCCACCAGCCGGGATACTGAAGCTTTCTTT. This codes for CATSRDTEAFF.

This clonotype was detected a few times. V is TRBV20-1 and J is TRBJ2-1, with TRBD2 identical over 12 bases. This CDR3 is 16 amino acids long. Per the germline V gene, CDR1 is DFQATT and CDR2 is SNEGSKA (reference sequence). The trim removed 5 bases at V and 2 bases at J, leaving 7 bases unmatched. The CDR3 reads CSASGLAGLTYNEQFF. The CDR3 DNA reads TGCAGTGCTTCGGGACTAGCGGGTCTTACCTACAATGAGCAGTTCTTC.

This clonotype was detected only a few times. The chain employs TRBV12-5 and TRBJ2-1, with D possibly being TRBD2 (6 bases). Trimming removed 2 bases at V and 10 bases at J, with 9 bases between. Germline CDR1 and CDR2: LGHNT and FRNRAP. The CDR3 is 12 amino acids. The CDR3 sequence is CASGLTGDEQFF. CDR3 in DNA: TGTGCTAGTGGTTTGACGGGGGACGAGCAGTTCTTC.

The V gene is TRBV12-3 or TRBV12-4, the J gene TRBJ2-1; 7 bases are a match to TRBD2. Trimming took 8 bases from V and 7 from J; bases not matched to a gene: 8. This CDR3 contains 13 residues. The DNA of the CDR3 is TGTGCCAGCTCCGTCCAGCGGGATAATGAGCAGTTCTTC. As protein: CASSVQRDNEQFF.

This chain uses TRBV12-3 or TRBV12-4 with TRBJ1-1, with a tentative D call TRBD1 (6 bases). Trimming left V 3 bases short and J 6 bases short, with 14 bases between. The CDR3 is 14 residues long. CDR3 protein: CASSFGVQGAEAFF. The CDR3 DNA follows: TGTGCCAGCAGTTTCGGGGTACAGGGAGCTGAAGCTTTCTTT.

The chain recombines TRBV20-1 with TRBJ2-3; TRBD1 aligns across 9 bases. CDR3 length equals 13 residues. V lost 5 bases to trimming and J lost 4 bases; unmatched junction nucleotides: 4. The V gene's germline CDR1 is DFQATT and CDR2 SNEGSKA (reference sequence). The CDR3 protein is CSALTGGSDTQYF. CDR3 in DNA: TGCAGTGCTCTTACAGGGGGCTCAGATACGCAGTATTTT.

V usage is TRBV29-1 and J usage is TRBJ1-1, with D perhaps TRBD1 (6 bases). Trimming stripped 2 bases from V and 7 bases from J, with 17 bases between. Germline lookup yields CDR1 SQVTM and CDR2 ANQGSEA. The CDR3 length is 14 residues. The CDR3 nucleotides are TGCAGCGTTGAATTAGGGGGGAGAGCGAATGAAGCTTTCTTT. Protein sequence: CSVELGGRANEAFF.

In its sample, this clonotype was seen many times. The chain employs TRBV4-2 and TRBJ2-3; D is possibly TRBD1 or TRBD2 (5 bases each). The CDR3 extends over 14 amino acids. The ends were cut back, 3 bases at V and 2 bases at J, with 9 bases in the middle. In germline, CDR1 is LGHNA, CDR2 YNFKEQ. In nucleotides, the CDR3 is TGTGCCAGCAGCCATGGGGGAGACACAGATACGCAGTATTTT. This translates into CASSHGGDTDTQYF.

This clonotype was seen only a few times. The chain employs TRBV20-1 and TRBJ2-5, with a possible D match to TRBD1 (6 bases). V lost 0 bases and J lost 3, with 14 bases in between. The germline V gene encodes CDR1 DFQATT and CDR2 SNEGSKA (reference sequence). The length of the CDR3 is 15 residues. Here the CDR3 DNA reads TGCAGTGCTAGAGATCTACAGGGATTTGAAGAGACCCAGTACTTC. It specifies CSARDLQGFEETQYF.

This chain uses TRBV6-2 or TRBV6-3 with TRBJ1-5, with no clear D. The CDR3 contains 20 residues. CDR1 MNHEY and CDR2 SVGEGT come from the germline V gene. Trimming pared 4 bases from V and 4 bases from J, leaving 29 bases between. The CDR3 loop is CASSFSSRRDLVTGNQPQHF. In DNA, the CDR3 is TGTGCCAGCAGTTTCTCCTCCCGACGGGATTTGGTGACGGGGAATCAGCCCCAGCATTTT.

The chain carries TRBV9 and TRBJ2-7; TRBD1 agrees at 9 bases. The CDR3 totals 14 residues. Germline V gene sequence: CDR1 SGDLS, CDR2 YYNGEE. Losses at the gene ends were 2 bases for V and 5 bases for J; bases not matched to a gene: 5. In DNA, the CDR3 is TGTGCCAGCAGCGTCCGGGACAGGGAAAACGAGCAGTACTTC. Protein sequence: CASSVRDRENEQYF.

V usage is TRBV9 and J usage is TRBJ1-1, with D perhaps matching TRBD1 (6 bases). V was cut by 3 bases and J by 6 bases, with 12 bases left in between. Germline V gene data show CDR1 as SGDLS and CDR2 as YYNGEE. The CDR3 spans 13 residues. CDR3 DNA: TGTGCCAGCAGCGCCGGACAGCCGTCTGAAGCTTTCTTT. Its protein product is CASSAGQPSEAFF.